The clone carrying this T cell receptor (beta chain) occurred a few times. The antigen is unknown. The record originates from a study of beta chain features in type 1 diabetes. As for the study in general: Age, gender and cell yields were similar between patients and healthy donors. Study-wide points: Among patients with Type 1 diabetes, TCRB CDR3s were moderately but significantly shorter in every one of the four CD4+ subsets.

TCRB transcripts that were expressed got sequenced, as all of the isolated RNA had been reverse transcribed. Some clones are missing from TCRdb's copy, which holds only in-frame ones; the method was immunoSEQ multiplex PCR. Of roughly 290,000 clones detected, 15% appear once; the ten largest clones hold around 0.015%. There are 14 residues in the CDR3. Trimming removed 5 bases from V and 5 bases from J, with 17 bases in between. The germline CDR1 and CDR2 sequences are SGDLS and YYNGEE. The receptor was derived from a man younger than 30 with type 1 diabetes. The sample consisted of naive CD4+ T cells from blood. The rearrangement joins TRBV9 to TRBJ2-7, with a weak D call TRBD2 (5 bases). CDR3 DNA sequence: TGTGCCAGCAGTGAAGCTGCGGGTAGTCACGAGCAGTACTTC. Translation: CASSEAAGSHEQYF.